The sequence of this T cell receptor beta chain was determined in a study of blood T cell repertoires in COVID-19. This table comes from immunoSEQ multiplex PCR, and its TCRdb copy is limited to in-frame clones, with some not included. Of a few hundred thousand clones listed, roughly 84% are singletons. V was pared by 7 bases and J by 0 bases, with 10 bases of the junction left unmatched. CDR3 length equals 18 residues. CDR1 LNHDA and CDR2 SQIVND come from the germline V gene (reference sequence). Material: peripheral blood. This TCR was sampled from a middle-aged man with active or convalescent COVID-19. This rearrangement joins TRBV19 to TRBJ2-6; TRBD1 matches 9 bases. The CDR3 reads CASTPGQGYTSGANVLTF. The CDR3 region has the DNA TGTGCCAGTACCCCGGGACAGGGATATACCTCTGGGGCCAACGTCCTGACTTTC.